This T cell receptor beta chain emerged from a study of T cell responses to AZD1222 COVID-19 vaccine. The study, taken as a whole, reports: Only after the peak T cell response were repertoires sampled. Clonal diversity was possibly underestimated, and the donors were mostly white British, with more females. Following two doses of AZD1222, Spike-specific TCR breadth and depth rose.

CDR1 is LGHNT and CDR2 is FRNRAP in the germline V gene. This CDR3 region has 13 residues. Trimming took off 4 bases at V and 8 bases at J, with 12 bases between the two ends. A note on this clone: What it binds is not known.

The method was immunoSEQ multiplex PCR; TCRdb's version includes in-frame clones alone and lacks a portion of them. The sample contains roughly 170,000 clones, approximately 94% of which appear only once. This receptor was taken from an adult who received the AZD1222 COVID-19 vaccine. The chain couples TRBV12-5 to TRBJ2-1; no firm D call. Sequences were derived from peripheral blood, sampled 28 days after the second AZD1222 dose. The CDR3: CASGYDFGDEQFF. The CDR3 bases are TGTGCTAGTGGTTACGACTTCGGTGATGAGCAGTTCTTC. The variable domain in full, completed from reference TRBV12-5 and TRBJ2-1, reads DARVTQTPRHKVTEMGQEVTMRCQPILGHNTVFWYRQTMMQGLELLAYFRNRAPLDDSGMPKDRFSAEMPDATLATLKIQPSEPRDSAVYFCASGYDFGDEQFFGPGTRLTVL.